This TCR beta chain emerged from a study of siplizumab effects on memory and regulatory T cells. About 9.2 x 10^4 TCR templates underwent assay in every sample. Generated by immunoSEQ multiplex PCR, the TCRdb table keeps only in-frame clones and is missing some. The sample records more than 85,000 clones, around 89% being singletons. The sequenced sample was CD4+ T cells sorted from blood. The clonotype comes from a human donor in good health.

The CDR3 coding sequence is TGTGCCATCACCGGGACGGCGAACACCGGGGAGCTGTTTTTT. Protein: CAITGTANTGELFF. The J gene is TRBJ2-2, the V gene TRBV10-3; the D gene could be TRBD1 or TRBD2 (5 bases each). Germline V lookup: CDR1 ENHRY, CDR2 SYGVKD. The CDR3 length is 14 residues. Trimming removed 7 bases at V and 0 bases at J, with 9 bases between.